The sequence of this T cell receptor (beta chain) was determined in a study of blood T cells in healthy people across ages. Study results and limitations: For the donors, CMV status was unknown and possibly confounded expanded clonotype changes.

The CDR3 runs to 14 residues. Germline CDR1 SQVTM, CDR2 ANQGSEA. V lost 6 bases to trimming and J lost 9 bases; unmatched junction nucleotides: 7. There are a few counts of this clonotype. Its target is not known. With a J-beta primer mix and a sample-barcoded 5' primer, a second PCR ran about 7 to 12 cycles. Carrying 12 random nucleotides, a template-switch adaptor labeled each individual cDNA molecule. TCRdb reprocessed the 5' RACE reads with MiXCR, giving one entry per CDR3 protein. The sample consists of around 1,500,000 distinct CDR3 sequences, roughly 27% of them appearing once. Each donor had 7.5 to 10 milliliters of peripheral blood drawn. Samples each yielded at least 5 micrograms of total RNA.

This receptor was taken from a woman aged 30 to 39 in good health. Sequences were obtained from blood. This chain joins TRBV29-1 and TRBJ1-6, with TRBD1 matching 11 bases. The CDR3 nucleotides are TGCAGCGTGACCGGACAGGGGGCGCGTTCACCCCTCCACTTT. Its translation is CSVTGQGARSPLHF.